Presented here are 14 T cell receptor beta chains from one specimen sequenced in a study of cytomegalovirus exposure and HLA in healthy donors. With 60 Vbeta and 13 Jbeta primers, the PCR was carried out. TCRdb's table, derived via immunoSEQ multiplex PCR, lists solely in-frame clones and lacks some. Counted here are about 160,000 clones, around 80% occurring once; the ten biggest clones make up roughly 2%. The sequenced sample was PBMCs. These TCRs come from a man aged 40-49 years in good health and CMV-seronegative.

This clone was seen just once. CDR3 loop: CASSVLSNYGYTF. In nucleotides, the CDR3 is TGTGCCAGTAGTGTCCTTTCCAACTATGGCTACACCTTC. The chain joins TRBV19 to TRBJ1-2; D gene ambiguous. CDR3 size: 13 residues. Trimming took off 5 bases at V and 2 bases at J, with 9 bases between the two ends. The germline gives CDR1 LNHDA, CDR2 SQIVND (reference sequence).

The chain joins TRBV29-1 to TRBJ2-3, with TRBD1 matching over 10 bases. The CDR3 runs 14 residues. V shed 3 bases, J shed 3 bases, and the junction held 3 bases outside the gene matches. Germline V CDR1 and CDR2: SQVTM, ANQGSEA. As DNA, the CDR3 is TGCAGCGTTGAGGGGACAGGGGCAACAGATACGCAGTATTTT. It codes for CSVEGTGATDTQYF.

This clone was counted between two and nine times. This sequence joins TRBV29-1 and TRBJ2-3, with D perhaps matching TRBD2 (6 bases). In germline, CDR1 is SQVTM, CDR2 ANQGSEA. V gave up 3 bases and J gave up 5 bases, with 6 bases separating them. This CDR3 region has 11 residues. DNA of the CDR3: TGCAGCGTTGACGGGGGAGATACGCAGTATTTT. Amino acid sequence: CSVDGGDTQYF.

The rearrangement uses TRBV6-1 and TRBJ2-7, with 8 bases that match TRBD1. V gave up 7 bases and J gave up 7 bases; unmatched junction bases: 12. Looked up from germline, CDR1 is MNHNS and CDR2 is SASEGT. The CDR3 length is 14 residues. The CDR3 sequence: CASTMDRVVEEQYF. The CDR3 nucleotides are TGTGCCAGCACCATGGACAGGGTTGTGGAGGAGCAGTACTTC.

The chain is built from TRBV28 and TRBJ2-1, with 10 nucleotides matching TRBD2. This CDR3 is built from 15 residues. Germline-derived CDR1 and CDR2 are MDHEN and SYDVKM. With 9 bases clipped from V and 8 bases from J, the junction kept 13 bases outside the gene matches. The CDR3 nucleotides are TGTGCCAGTATAGCCAGCGGGAGGGCCAGGGATGAGCAGTTCTTC. Translated, it gives CASIASGRARDEQFF.

The sample holds one count of this clone. This chain uses TRBV18 with TRBJ1-5; D remains ambiguous. The V gene lost 2 bases and the J gene lost 2 bases, with 7 bases spanning the gap. Germline V gene data show CDR1 as KGHSH and CDR2 as LQKENI. This CDR3 is 14 amino acids long. CDR3 sequence: CASSPAARNQPQHF. Here the CDR3 DNA reads TGTGCCAGCTCACCAGCGGCCCGCAATCAGCCCCAGCATTTT.

This rearrangement joins TRBV10-3 to TRBJ2-1; unclear D gene. Trimming removed 6 bases from V and 9 bases from J, with 6 bases in between. CDR1 is ENHRY and CDR2 is SYGVKD in the germline V gene. This CDR3 region has 10 residues. The CDR3 sequence: CAIRYSEQFF. CDR3 nucleotide sequence: TGTGCCATCAGGTATAGTGAGCAGTTCTTC.

Details on this clone: The junction shows a germline mismatch at one end, possibly a read error. The chain joins TRBV5-4 to TRBJ2-7, with a possible D match to TRBD2 (5 bases). This CDR3 spans 14 amino acids. The V gene's germline CDR1 is SGHNT and CDR2 YYREEE (reference sequence). CDR3 sequence (DNA): TGTGCCTGCAGCTCTACCCGGGGCTCCTACGAGCAGTACTTC. Protein product: CACSSTRGSYEQYF.

V usage is TRBV7-8 and J usage is TRBJ1-1; no reliable D call. Trimming pared 1 base from V and 5 bases from J, leaving 11 bases between. This CDR3 spans 14 amino acids. The germline V gene encodes CDR1 SGHVS and CDR2 FQNEAQ. CDR3 in DNA: TGTGCCAGCAGCTTAGATGGAGGGAGGACTGAAGCTTTCTTT. Translation gives CASSLDGGRTEAFF. The full variable domain, with the rest looked up from reference TRBV7-8 and TRBJ1-1, is GAGVSQSPRYKVAKRGQDVALRCDPISGHVSLFWYQQALGQGPEFLTYFQNEAQLDKSGLPSDRFFAERPEGSVSTLKIQRTQQEDSAVYLCASSLDGGRTEAFFGQGTRLTVV.

The V gene is TRBV5-1, the J gene TRBJ2-3; TRBD2 matches at 11 bases. The CDR3 spans 17 residues. The V gene end was trimmed by 0 bases and the J gene end by 3 bases; junction bases not matched to a gene: 6. Germline V gene sequence: CDR1 SGHRS, CDR2 YFSETQ. The CDR3 sequence is CASSLGPASGRTDTQYF. DNA of the CDR3: TGCGCCAGCAGCTTGGGCCCGGCTAGCGGGAGGACAGATACGCAGTATTTT.

This clone came up a few times. Other nucleotide sequences from this sample produce the same CDR3. Here the CDR3 DNA reads TGTGCCAGCAGCGTAGTATCAGATACGCAGTATTTT. Translating gives CASSVVSDTQYF. The chain employs TRBV9 and TRBJ2-3; unclear D gene. Germline V lookup: CDR1 SGDLS, CDR2 YYNGEE. The CDR3 covers 12 residues. V gave up 0 bases and J gave up 4 bases, with 3 bases separating them.

The chain has TRBV5-1 and TRBJ2-6, with unresolved D. The CDR3 length is 15 residues. Germline values: CDR1 SGHRS, CDR2 YFSETQ. Deletions cut 3 bases from V and 0 bases from J, with 7 bases between. The CDR3 here is CASSSVISGANVLTF. As DNA, the CDR3 is TGCGCCAGCAGCTCAGTGATCTCTGGGGCCAACGTCCTGACTTTC.

V usage is TRBV5-6 and J usage is TRBJ1-2, with D unresolved. The CDR3 runs to 12 residues. V was trimmed by 4 bases and J by 7 bases, leaving 11 bases between them. CDR1 and CDR2 (germline): SGHDT, YYEEEE. The CDR3 here is CASSEDSSGYTF. The CDR3 DNA reads as TGTGCCAGCAGCGAGGACTCCTCTGGCTACACCTTC.

The chain uses TRBV4-1 and TRBJ1-1, with D possibly TRBD1 on 5 matching bases. Trimming cost V 2 bases and J 0 bases, with 13 bases left between them. In germline, CDR1 is MGHRA, CDR2 YSYEKL. This CDR3 comprises 16 residues. CDR3 in DNA: TGCGCCAGCAGCCAACCCTTGGGGGGATTGAACACTGAAGCTTTCTTT. Residues: CASSQPLGGLNTEAFF.